Each of the 29 T cell receptor beta chains below was sequenced from the same sample in a study of cytomegalovirus exposure and HLA in healthy donors. This PCR relied on a set of 60 Vbeta primers and 13 Jbeta primers. TCRdb's table, derived via immunoSEQ multiplex PCR, lists solely in-frame clones and lacks some. The sample yields just under 45,000 clones, about half seen once. The sequencing input was PBMCs. The receptors were sampled from a man aged 55 to 70 in good health and CMV-seronegative.

This clone was seen only a few times. This sequence joins TRBV7-9 and TRBJ1-2; maybe TRBD1 (5 bases). This CDR3 region has 14 residues. Trimming took 5 bases from V and 2 from J, leaving 12 bases between them. Looked up from germline, CDR1 is SEHNR and CDR2 is FQNEAQ (reference sequence). The CDR3 here is CASSPSTANYGYTF. CDR3 nucleotides: TGTGCCAGCAGCCCATCGACAGCCAACTATGGCTACACCTTC.

The rearrangement joins TRBV5-1 to TRBJ1-1, with D perhaps matching TRBD1 (5 bases). The CDR3 covers 16 residues. CDR1 and CDR2 from the germline V gene are SGHRS and YFSETQ. V was pared by 8 bases and J by 3 bases, with 23 bases between. The CDR3 DNA is TGCGCCAGTACGCAAGGGGTGGTTAGGGGATACACTGAAGCTTTCTTT. It is translated as CASTQGVVRGYTEAFF.

The V gene is TRBV28, the J gene TRBJ2-3; a weak D match, TRBD2 (6 bases). Trimming removed 1 base at V and 4 bases at J, with 12 bases between. The length of the CDR3 is 15 residues. Per germline, CDR1 MDHEN and CDR2 SYDVKM. CDR3 sequence (DNA): TGTGCCAGCAGTTTATTCGGGAGCGGGTCAGATACGCAGTATTTT. Protein sequence: CASSLFGSGSDTQYF.

The rearrangement joins TRBV6-5 to TRBJ2-2, with 9 bases aligning to TRBD1. This CDR3 contains 14 residues. The trim removed 6 bases at V and 3 bases at J, leaving 2 bases unmatched. The V gene's germline CDR1 is MNHEY and CDR2 SVGAGI. This CDR3 reads CASRGTGYTGELFF. The CDR3 nucleotides read TGTGCCAGCAGGGGGACAGGGTACACCGGGGAGCTGTTTTTT.

The chain has TRBV18 and TRBJ2-5; perhaps TRBD1 as D (5 bases). Germline-derived CDR1 and CDR2 are KGHSH and LQKENI. The CDR3 spans 15 residues. Trimming left V 3 bases short and J 2 bases short, with 13 bases between. The CDR3 DNA sequence: TGTGCCAGCTCACCGGACACCGTGCGGCAAGAGACCCAGTACTTC. Its translation: CASSPDTVRQETQYF.

This chain connects TRBV5-1 to TRBJ2-3; 7 bases map to TRBD2. Germline V gives CDR1 SGHRS, CDR2 YFSETQ. The length of the CDR3 is 17 residues. V trimming: 4 bases; J trimming: 3 bases; junction bases outside the gene matches: 14. CDR3 protein: CASSLRSSGGGTDTQYF. The DNA for the CDR3 is TGCGCCAGCAGCCTAAGATCTAGCGGAGGAGGAACAGATACGCAGTATTTT.

The chain is built from TRBV19 and TRBJ1-2; 7 bases map to TRBD1. This CDR3 region has 13 residues. V dropped 5 bases and J dropped 5; count of bases not matched to a gene: 5. Germline loops: CDR1 LNHDA, CDR2 SQIVND (reference sequence). For the CDR3, the DNA is TGTGCCAGTAGTTCCTGGGACAGTTATGGCTACACCTTC. Protein sequence: CASSSWDSYGYTF.

The rearrangement uses TRBV4-3 and TRBJ2-7; perhaps TRBD2 as D (6 bases). V dropped 1 base and J dropped 0 bases, with 10 bases sitting between them. The length of the CDR3 is 15 residues. Looked up from germline, CDR1 is LGHNA and CDR2 is YSLEER. The CDR3 DNA is TGCGCCAGCAGCCAAGCCCAGGGAGGCTCCTACGAGCAGTACTTC. It codes for CASSQAQGGSYEQYF.

This clone was seen once. The chain is built from TRBV30 and TRBJ1-1, with 8 bases aligning to TRBD1. V lost 3 bases and J lost 4; bases outside the gene matches: 4. The V gene's germline CDR1 is GTSNPN and CDR2 SVGIG (reference sequence). CDR3 length: 13 residues. The CDR3 spells CAWRQGGSTEAFF. The CDR3 DNA reads TGTGCCTGGAGACAGGGGGGGAGCACTGAAGCTTTCTTT.

A few counts support this clone. The V call is TRBV9, the J call TRBJ2-1; 15 positions agree with TRBD2. This CDR3 spans 20 amino acids. Unmatched junction bases numbered 11, after V lost 4 bases and J lost 0 bases. The germline V gene encodes CDR1 SGDLS and CDR2 YYNGEE. CDR3 in DNA: TGTGCCAGCAGCTCAGGACTAGCGGGAGGGCAGGGGGGCTCCTACAATGAGCAGTTCTTC. As protein: CASSSGLAGGQGGSYNEQFF.

This chain links TRBV30 with TRBJ1-5; perhaps TRBD1 as D (5 bases). CDR1 GTSNPN and CDR2 SVGIG come from the germline V gene (reference sequence). The CDR3 loop spans 14 amino acids. Between the trimmed V and J ends, which lost 2 bases and 9 bases, there was a span of 17 bases. CDR3 region: CAWSMGRDLVPQHF. The CDR3 DNA reads as TGTGCCTGGAGTATGGGCAGGGATTTAGTGCCCCAGCATTTT.

The J gene is TRBJ2-7, the V gene TRBV4-2; 7 positions agree with TRBD1. J lost 7 bases, V lost 0 bases, and 3 bases had no gene match. Germline CDR1 LGHNA, CDR2 YNFKEQ. The CDR3 sequence is 13 residues long. CDR3 sequence reads: CASSQDKDREQYF. The CDR3 DNA follows: TGTGCCAGCAGCCAAGATAAGGACAGGGAGCAGTACTTC.

The CDR3 reads CASSLGLAGMGSYEQYF. The CDR3 nucleotides are TGTGCCAGCAGCTTGGGACTAGCGGGTATGGGATCCTACGAGCAGTACTTC. V and J are TRBV13 and TRBJ2-7; 12 bases align to TRBD2. Losses at the gene ends were 3 bases for V and 1 base for J; bases not matched to a gene: 7. CDR1 is PRHDT, CDR2 FYEKMQ, per germline (reference sequence). The CDR3 spans 17 residues.

This clone was picked up a small number of times. J is TRBJ2-5 and V is TRBV25-1; D is uncertain. Per germline, CDR1 MGHDK and CDR2 SYGVNS. The length of the CDR3 is 15 residues. Trimming removed 2 bases from V and 1 base from J, with 11 bases in between. The DNA for the CDR3 is TGTGCCAGCAGTGAAGGGCAGCCTGCCCAAGAGACCCAGTACTTC. It translates to CASSEGQPAQETQYF.

This clone showed up just a few times. The genes are TRBV6-5 and TRBJ2-5; D may be TRBD2 (5 bases). TRBJ2-7 matches the DNA end more closely, so the J call is doubtful. The V gene's germline CDR1 is MNHEY and CDR2 SVGAGI. The CDR3 covers 13 residues. CDR3 nucleotide sequence: TGTGCCAGCAGTTCTGGGCTAGCCGACGAGCAGTACTTC. It translates to CASSSGLADEQYF.

This clone was counted between two and nine times. This chain links TRBV18 with TRBJ2-1; the D gene is possibly TRBD2 (7 bases). Germline V lookup: CDR1 KGHSH, CDR2 LQKENI. The V end was cut by 3 bases, the J end by 2 bases, with 14 bases between. The length of the CDR3 is 16 residues. CDR3 DNA: TGTGCCAGCTCACCCCTCATGCGGGGGCCCTACAATGAGCAGTTCTTC. Residues: CASSPLMRGPYNEQFF. The whole variable domain, filled in from reference TRBV18 and TRBJ2-1, reads NAGVMQNPRHLVRRRGQEARLRCSPMKGHSHVYWYRQLPEEGLKFMVYLQKENIIDESGMPKERFSAEFPKEGPSILRIQQVVRGDSAAYFCASSPLMRGPYNEQFFGPGTRLTVL.

This sequence joins TRBV30 and TRBJ1-2; 8 positions agree with TRBD1. The germline V gene encodes CDR1 GTSNPN and CDR2 SVGIG (reference sequence). This CDR3 region has 12 residues. With V trimmed by 5 bases and J by 2 bases, 1 base remained unmatched. CDR3 nucleotides: TGTGCCTGGGACAGGGGAAACTATGGCTACACCTTC. This encodes CAWDRGNYGYTF.

The chain couples TRBV9 to TRBJ2-1; 11 bases match TRBD2. This CDR3 spans 16 amino acids. Trimming at V came to 3 bases and at J to 7 bases, leaving 9 bases not matched to a gene. CDR1 is SGDLS and CDR2 is YYNGEE in the germline V gene. CDR3: CASSAPSVAGGNEQFF. CDR3 sequence (DNA): TGTGCCAGCAGCGCGCCGTCGGTAGCGGGAGGGAATGAGCAGTTCTTC.

The gene calls are TRBV30 and TRBJ1-6; D possibly corresponds to TRBD1 (6 bases). CDR3 length equals 14 residues. Looked up from germline, CDR1 is GTSNPN and CDR2 is SVGIG (reference sequence). Trimming shortened V by 0 bases and J by 10 bases, and 13 bases separated the two germline ends. The CDR3 DNA reads as TGTGCCTGGAGTGTACAGGGCGTAGGGTCACCCCTCCACTTT. It is translated as CAWSVQGVGSPLHF.

CDR3 sequence (DNA): TGTGCCAGCAGCCCCGGCGAACAGGGGCCCCGGGGGGATACGCAGTATTTT. Amino acid sequence: CASSPGEQGPRGDTQYF. The chain combines TRBV5-8 with TRBJ2-3; TRBD1 might be the D (7 bases). The CDR3 is 17 amino acids. V lost 4 bases and J 6 bases, leaving 24 bases between the germline ends. CDR1 and CDR2 (germline): SGHTS, YDEGEE.

The chain recombines TRBV2 with TRBJ1-5; D may be TRBD1 (5 bases). The CDR3 sequence is 16 residues long. Trimming cost V 6 bases and J 6 bases, with 21 bases left between them. The V gene's germline CDR1 is SNHLY and CDR2 FYNNEI. The DNA for the CDR3 is TGTGCCAGCAGGAACTTTGGGGGAGGGACGGCTCAGCCCCAGCATTTT. Amino acids: CASRNFGGGTAQPQHF.

This clone was seen a few times. The chain couples TRBV6-5 to TRBJ1-2; a possible D gene is TRBD1 (6 bases). The CDR3 is 14 amino acids. V was trimmed by 5 bases and J by 4 bases, leaving 14 bases between them. Germline CDR1 is MNHEY and CDR2 is SVGAGI. The CDR3 here is CASSQGPSFYGYTF. DNA of the CDR3: TGTGCCAGCAGTCAGGGGCCCTCCTTCTATGGCTACACCTTC.

This clone has just a few counts. V usage is TRBV30 and J usage is TRBJ1-5; a weak D match, TRBD1 (6 bases). CDR3 length equals 14 residues. The germline V gene has CDR1 GTSNPN and CDR2 SVGIG (reference sequence). The V gene lost 3 bases and the J gene lost 6 bases, with 15 bases spanning the gap. CDR3 sequence: CAWSQGRGVQPQHF. DNA for the CDR3: TGTGCCTGGAGCCAGGGCAGGGGAGTTCAGCCCCAGCATTTT.

V and J are TRBV7-9 and TRBJ2-1; 14 positions match TRBD2. The V and J ends lost 5 bases and 10 bases, in that order; junction bases with no gene match: 4. Germline CDR1 reads SEHNR; CDR2 reads FQNEAQ (reference sequence). The CDR3 consists of 14 residues. Here the CDR3 reads CASSPWTSGREQFF. The CDR3 DNA sequence: TGTGCCAGCAGCCCATGGACTAGCGGGAGGGAGCAGTTCTTC.

This clone came up a few times. The J gene is TRBJ1-5, the V gene TRBV30; weak D call: TRBD1 (6 bases). Deletions cut 1 base from V and 5 bases from J, with 9 bases between. There are 13 residues in the CDR3. From germline, CDR1 is GTSNPN and CDR2 SVGIG (reference sequence). The CDR3 DNA reads TGTGCCTGGAGTGGGTACAGGGATCAGCCCCAGCATTTT. Protein product: CAWSGYRDQPQHF.

CDR3 residues: CASSGRGISYEQYF. CDR3 in DNA: TGTGCCAGCAGTGGAAGGGGGATCTCCTACGAGCAGTACTTC. The V and J genes are TRBV6-1 and TRBJ2-7; D might be TRBD1 (6 bases). This CDR3 has 14 amino acids. V was cut by 4 bases and J by 0 bases, with 10 bases left in between. CDR1 MNHNS and CDR2 SASEGT come from the germline V gene.

In nucleotides, the CDR3 is TGTGCCAGCAGCCCGAGACCCGGGACAGGGGGGGAGCAGTTCTTC. Protein sequence: CASSPRPGTGGEQFF. J is TRBJ2-1 and V is TRBV7-2, with 11 bases identical to TRBD1. V gave up 5 bases and J gave up 10 bases; unmatched junction bases: 10. This CDR3 is built from 15 residues. Germline values: CDR1 SGHTA, CDR2 FQGNSA.

The chain is built from TRBV19 and TRBJ2-3, with TRBD2 as a possible D gene (5 bases). Germline values: CDR1 LNHDA, CDR2 SQIVND (reference sequence). The CDR3 consists of 14 residues. Trimming stripped 0 bases from V and 3 bases from J, with 7 bases between. This CDR3 reads CASSIEGGTDTQYF. In DNA form, the CDR3 reads TGTGCCAGTAGTATAGAGGGCGGGACAGATACGCAGTATTTT.

The rearrangement uses TRBV5-8 and TRBJ1-1; perhaps TRBD1 as D (6 bases). The CDR3 has 15 amino acids. V was shortened by 4 bases and J by 4 bases, with 17 bases between the two germline ends. Germline V gene lookup returns CDR1 SGHTS and CDR2 YDEGEE. CDR3 DNA: TGTGCCAGCAGCCTGGTAGGGGGGAGGGGCACTGAAGCTTTCTTT. Translation gives CASSLVGGRGTEAFF.